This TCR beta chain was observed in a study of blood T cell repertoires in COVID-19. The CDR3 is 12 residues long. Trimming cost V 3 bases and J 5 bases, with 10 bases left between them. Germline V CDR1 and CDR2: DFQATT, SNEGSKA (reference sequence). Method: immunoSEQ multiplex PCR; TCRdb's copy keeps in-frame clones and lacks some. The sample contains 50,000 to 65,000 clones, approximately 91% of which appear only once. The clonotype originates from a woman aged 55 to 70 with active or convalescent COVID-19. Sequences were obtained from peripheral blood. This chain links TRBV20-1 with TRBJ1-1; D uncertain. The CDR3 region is CSASNFGTEAFF. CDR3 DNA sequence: TGCAGTGCTAGTAATTTCGGGACTGAAGCTTTCTTT.